This T cell receptor beta chain came from a study of T cell responses to AZD1222 COVID-19 vaccine. The study's findings and limits: Spike was spanned by vaccine-associated CD4 TCRs, with dominance at 160-218 and 743-854.

Comment on this clone: Its antigen is not identified.

Timing groups of about 4 and about 12 weeks for second doses were pooled. Sequencing was performed with immunoSEQ multiplex PCR; in TCRdb, only in-frame clones are kept and a portion is missing. Here the sample spans tens of thousands of clones, about 80% being singletons. Sequenced material: peripheral blood, taken 28 days after the second AZD1222 dose. The TCR originated in an adult who received the AZD1222 COVID-19 vaccine.

The CDR3 region is CAWSGPNQPQHF. Written as DNA, the CDR3 is TGTGCCTGGAGTGGCCCGAATCAGCCCCAGCATTTT. V and J are TRBV30 and TRBJ1-5; D call uncertain. This CDR3 contains 12 residues. V lost 1 base and J 4 bases, leaving 5 bases between the germline ends. Germline-derived CDR1 and CDR2 are GTSNPN and SVGIG (reference sequence).